This T cell receptor (beta chain) appears in the sequencing data of a study of T cell changes during pregnancy in multiple sclerosis. TCRdb's copy holds only in-frame clones and misses some; the assay was immunoSEQ multiplex PCR. Of approximately 65,000 clones detected, almost 95% appear once; the ten largest clones hold under 3.5%. CDR1 LGHNA and CDR2 YSLEER come from the germline V gene. Trimming took 1 base from V and 0 from J, leaving 12 bases between them. This CDR3 is 16 amino acids long. The V and J genes are TRBV4-3 and TRBJ1-2; weak D call: TRBD1 (5 bases). The TCR was taken from a female donor in good health, enrolled as a control in a pregnancy study. The sequenced sample was CD8+ T cells from peripheral blood mononuclear cells, obtained in the third trimester of pregnancy. CDR3 DNA sequence: TGCGCCAGCAGCCAAGGCCGAAGGACACCTAACTATGGCTACACCTTC. Amino acid sequence: CASSQGRRTPNYGYTF.